The clone carrying this TCR beta chain was observed at least ten times. As yet, its antigen is unknown. Scientists amplified the TCR beta CDR3 regions from RNA transcripts. In the first round, RT-PCR was carried out with HTBI primers, and a multiplex PCR formed the second round. TCRdb fed the multiplex PCR reads into MiXCR, producing one record per CDR3 protein. The table lists over 500,000 distinct CDR3 sequences, 20% to 25% of them singletons. The data are from a study of Graves' ophthalmopathy and Graves' hyperthyroidism. Trimming removed 5 bases from V and 2 bases from J; junction bases left unmatched: 5. Germline V gives CDR1 SGHTA, CDR2 FQGNSA. The CDR3 is 14 residues long. Hyperthyroidism was new, under 2 months, in patients aged 18 to 65. Findings and caveats of the study: Separation of ophthalmopathy from stable hyperthyroidism was achieved by a 13-signature model, at 85% to 90% sensitivity and about 81% specificity. The model's ophthalmopathy progression predictions had approximately 71% sensitivity and approximately 72% specificity.

V gene TRBV7-2 combines with J gene TRBJ1-1, with 7 bases matching TRBD1. What was sequenced was peripheral blood. This TCR was recovered from a woman in her late teens or twenties with stable Graves' hyperthyroidism. Some clones in this sample may be carry-over from other donors' samples. CDR3 nucleotides: TGTGCCAGCAGCAGATGGGACAGAAACACTGAAGCTTTCTTT. Amino acid sequence: CASSRWDRNTEAFF. Full variable domain (remainder filled in from reference TRBV7-2 and TRBJ1-1): GAGVSQSPSNKVTEKGKDVELRCDPISGHTALYWYRQSLGQGLEFLIYFQGNSAPDKSGLPSDRFSAERTGGSVSTLTIQRTQQEDSAVYLCASSRWDRNTEAFFGQGTRLTVV.